The 16 T cell receptor beta chains below were found in one sample sequenced in a study of Graves' ophthalmopathy and Graves' hyperthyroidism. The sequenced template was RNA, covering the TCR beta CDR3 region. In the first round, RT-PCR was carried out with HTBI primers, and a multiplex PCR formed the second round. Each CDR3 protein gets one entry after TCRdb re-called the multiplex PCR reads with MiXCR. Of more than 550,000 distinct CDR3 sequences in the sample, roughly 41% were seen once. Sequences were obtained from peripheral blood. These receptor sequences come from an adult man with Graves' ophthalmopathy.

Many counts were recorded for this clonotype. This chain uses TRBV13 with TRBJ2-5; possible D gene TRBD1, 5 bases. This CDR3 spans 14 amino acids. Germline V gene sequence: CDR1 PRHDT, CDR2 FYEKMQ (reference sequence). The V end lost 2 bases, the J end lost 1 base, and 8 bases lay between the germline ends. Written as DNA, the CDR3 is TGTGCCAGCAGCTTACGGACACTCCAAGAGACCCAGTACTTC. The encoded protein is CASSLRTLQETQYF.

This rearrangement joins TRBV25-1 to TRBJ2-2; no reliable D call. Per the germline V gene, CDR1 is MGHDK and CDR2 is SYGVNS. The CDR3 has 12 amino acids. V gave up 0 bases and J gave up 9 bases, with 5 bases separating them. The CDR3 protein is CASSEYSRELFF. The CDR3 nucleotides read TGTGCCAGCAGTGAATATAGCAGGGAGCTGTTTTTT.

This clonotype showed up many times. The J gene is TRBJ2-5, the V gene TRBV30, with 7 bases aligning to TRBD2. The CDR3 loop spans 12 amino acids. Trimming took 2 bases from V and 3 from J; bases not matched to a gene: 0. Germline-derived CDR1 and CDR2 are GTSNPN and SVGIG (reference sequence). The CDR3 DNA reads TGTGCCTGGAGTACTAGCGAAGAGACCCAGTACTTC. Its protein product is CAWSTSEETQYF.

This clonotype was counted a few times. The chain recombines TRBV25-1 with TRBJ2-3, with 8 bases matching TRBD2. The trim removed 6 bases at V and 3 bases at J, leaving 8 bases unmatched. CDR3 size: 15 residues. Germline loops: CDR1 MGHDK, CDR2 SYGVNS. CDR3 DNA: TGTGCCAGCAGCCCGGGACTAGGGGAGACAGATACGCAGTATTTT. Protein product: CASSPGLGETDTQYF.

The chain has TRBV19 and TRBJ1-2, with TRBD1 matching over 10 bases. V shed 3 bases, J shed 6 bases, and the junction held 7 bases outside the gene matches. Germline CDR1 is LNHDA and CDR2 is SQIVND (reference sequence). The CDR3 spans 15 residues. The CDR3 nucleotides are TGTGCCAGTAGTATCCCCGGGACAGGGGTTGATGGCTACACCTTC. Residues: CASSIPGTGVDGYTF.

This rearrangement joins TRBV15 to TRBJ1-4, with TRBD1 identical over 8 bases. This CDR3 region has 15 residues. Germline V gene lookup returns CDR1 LNHNV and CDR2 YYDKDF (reference sequence). V was pared by 3 bases and J by 6 bases, with 6 bases of the junction left unmatched. The CDR3 here is CATSSALQGDEKLFF. Written as DNA, the CDR3 is TGTGCCACCAGCAGTGCCCTACAGGGGGATGAAAAACTGTTTTTT.

This clonotype was seen many times. DNA for the CDR3: TGTGCCATCGCGGTTGGGGACATTCCGTACGAGCAGTACTTC. It specifies CAIAVGDIPYEQYF. The V gene is TRBV10-3, the J gene TRBJ2-7; D possibly corresponds to TRBD1 (6 bases). The V and J ends lost 8 bases and 4 bases respectively, with 18 bases between them. Germline V lookup: CDR1 ENHRY, CDR2 SYGVKD. The CDR3 has 14 amino acids.

This clonotype has a count of ten or more. The chain uses TRBV7-8 and TRBJ2-5; unclear D gene. Germline CDR1 is SGHVS and CDR2 is FQNEAQ. V shed 5 bases and J shed 3 bases, with 13 bases lying between them. The CDR3 spans 14 residues. CDR3 sequence: CASSPFVGEETQYF. CDR3 nucleotides: TGTGCCAGCAGCCCCTTCGTGGGCGAAGAGACCCAGTACTTC.

The table lists this clonotype with many counts. The V gene is TRBV12-3 or TRBV12-4, the J gene TRBJ1-2, with 9 bases fitting TRBD1. Unmatched junction bases numbered 6, after V lost 5 bases and J lost 8 bases. The CDR3 extends over 13 amino acids. CDR3 DNA sequence: TGTGCCAGCAGTCCCGGGACAGGGCGCGGCTACACCTTC. It codes for CASSPGTGRGYTF.

In this sample, this clonotype turned up many times. The chain uses TRBV6-2 or TRBV6-3 and TRBJ2-7; TRBD2 matches 8 bases. The CDR3 consists of 15 residues. Germline CDR1 is MNHEY and CDR2 is SVGEGT. With 4 bases clipped from V and 0 bases from J, the junction kept 5 bases outside the gene matches. CDR3 nucleotide sequence: TGTGCCAGCAGTTTGACCGGGACTAGCTCCTACGAGCAGTACTTC. This codes for CASSLTGTSSYEQYF.

There are many counts of this clonotype. The J gene is TRBJ2-2, the V gene TRBV14; the D gene is possibly TRBD2 (5 bases). CDR3 size: 15 residues. Between the trimmed V and J ends, which lost 1 base and 6 bases, there was a span of 12 bases. The germline V gene has CDR1 SGHDN and CDR2 FVKESK. The CDR3 region has the DNA TGTGCCAGCAGCCAAGGGGGAAGCGGTGCCGGGGAGCTGTTTTTT. Protein: CASSQGGSGAGELFF.

This clonotype was detected a few times. The gene calls are TRBV6-6 and TRBJ1-1, with 7 bases that match TRBD1. The CDR3 totals 15 residues. Germline assignment: CDR1 MNHNY and CDR2 SVGAGI (reference sequence). After removal of 6 bases from V and 2 bases from J, the junction contained 9 bases not matched to a gene. In DNA, the CDR3 is TGTGCCAGCAGGCCTCCCGGGACAGCAAACACTGAAGCTTTCTTT. It is translated as CASRPPGTANTEAFF.

This clonotype was observed a single time. V is TRBV27 and J is TRBJ1-6; tentative D call: TRBD1 (6 bases). V lost 9 bases to trimming and J lost 9 bases, with 18 bases between them. Germline V gene sequence: CDR1 MNHEY, CDR2 SMNVEV (reference sequence). This CDR3 has 14 residues. The DNA for the CDR3 is TGTGCCAGTCATAAGGGGGGTCTCGGTTCACCCCTCCACTTT. This encodes CASHKGGLGSPLHF.

V is TRBV9 and J is TRBJ2-6, with 9 positions matching TRBD2. V was pared by 4 bases and J by 9 bases, with 11 bases of the junction left unmatched. The CDR3 runs 16 residues. Germline values: CDR1 SGDLS, CDR2 YYNGEE. CDR3 sequence: CASSPRGGLAVNVLTF. CDR3 DNA sequence: TGTGCCAGCAGCCCCCGAGGGGGACTAGCCGTCAACGTCCTGACTTTC.

There are a few counts of this clonotype. The rearrangement links TRBV6-5 to TRBJ1-4; 7 positions agree with TRBD1. CDR1 MNHEY and CDR2 SVGAGI come from the germline V gene. This CDR3 has 14 amino acids. The ends lost 7 bases at V and 4 bases at J; junction bases unmatched: 6. This CDR3 is CASIRGQYNEKLFF. For the CDR3, the DNA is TGTGCCAGCATCAGGGGACAGTATAATGAAAAACTGTTTTTT.

Ten or more counts support this clonotype. This chain links TRBV20-1 with TRBJ2-7, with D perhaps TRBD1 (6 bases). Deletions cut 3 bases from V and 6 bases from J, with 12 bases between. The CDR3 has 12 amino acids. Per germline, CDR1 DFQATT and CDR2 SNEGSKA (reference sequence). The DNA for the CDR3 is TGCAGTGCTAGGTCCACAGGGACCGAGCAGTACTTC. The encoded protein is CSARSTGTEQYF.